This T cell receptor beta chain was sequenced for a study of post-analysis software for immune sequencing data. Overall study context: Included courses were relapsing-remitting and secondary progressive multiple sclerosis; progressive-relapsing multiple sclerosis was also included.

Notes on the study in general: When compared against controls, multiple sclerosis patients showed significantly lower normalized Chao1 diversity. Batch-matched samples strongly co-clustered by F measure. The study found TRBV5-6, TRBV5-1 and TRBV20-1 among 5 or 6 TRBV segments more frequent in patients than controls.

Germline-derived CDR1 and CDR2 are SQVTM and ANQGSEA. J was trimmed by 8 bases and V by 7 bases; bases with no gene match: 6. CDR3 length: 11 amino acids. This clonotype turned up a few times. Its antigen is not identified. Every TCR beta cDNA library bore unique molecular identifiers. Yield was roughly 0.5 million cDNA molecules from roughly 0.93 to 9.6 million T cells. TCRdb itself ran the PCR reads through MiXCR, one entry per CDR3 protein. The sample lists 650,000 to 900,000 distinct CDR3 sequences; 46% were seen once. This sequence joins TRBV29-1 and TRBJ1-2, with TRBD1 matching over 8 bases. Sequencing used blood. The receptor comes from a girl aged 5 to 17 with multiple sclerosis. CDR3 residues: CSASTGGGYTF. In DNA form, the CDR3 reads TGCAGCGCTAGTACAGGGGGGGGCTACACCTTC. Filled out from reference TRBV29-1 and TRBJ1-2, the complete variable domain reads SAVISQKPSRDICQRGTSLTIQCQVDSQVTMMFWYRQQPGQSLTLIATANQGSEATYESGFVIDKFPISRPNLTFSTLTVSNMSPEDSSIYLCSASTGGGYTFGSGTRLTVV.